The rows below give T cell receptor beta chains drawn from one sample of a study of cytomegalovirus exposure and HLA in healthy donors. Clones were sequenced by immunoSEQ multiplex PCR, and TCRdb holds only the in-frame ones, with some missing. Of roughly 100,000 clones listed, over 60% are singletons. The specimen was PBMCs. Receptors originate from a male donor in good health and CMV-seropositive. Each CDR3 is given without its conserved first and last residue. Fields, in order: V gene, CDR3 length, CDR3 protein.

v_gene: TRBV30
len: 13
CDR3aa: AWSPHVSGANIQY

v_gene: TRBV5-4
len: 13
CDR3aa: ASSSPTGGNYGYT

v_gene: TRBV10-2
len: 14
CDR3aa: ASSDGRGRGISPLH

v_gene: TRBV18
len: 11
CDR3aa: ASSPTGEETQY

v_gene: TRBV9
len: 14
CDR3aa: ASSPGNSGGKETQY

v_gene: TRBV9
len: 13
CDR3aa: ASSPRTGGDYEQY

v_gene: TRBV30
len: 12
CDR3aa: AWSTGQSNQPQH

v_gene: TRBV5-1
len: 13
CDR3aa: ASSFDSSVGNTIY

v_gene: TRBV9
len: 13
CDR3aa: ASTPTSGGYNEQF

v_gene: TRBV7-8
len: 13
CDR3aa: ASSLAVWRGDTQY

v_gene: TRBV5-1
len: 16
CDR3aa: ASSLGGTGRRSNYGYT

v_gene: TRBV9
len: 13
CDR3aa: ASSVAVGQQSPLH

v_gene: TRBV7-9
len: 12
CDR3aa: ASSRLASYNEQF

v_gene: TRBV5-4
len: 14
CDR3aa: ASSLGGRSYNSPLH

v_gene: TRBV6-1
len: 13
CDR3aa: ASSEAGRGVDTQY

v_gene: TRBV7-2
len: 13
CDR3aa: ASSVTGGAGNEQF

v_gene: TRBV4-2
len: 13
CDR3aa: ASSQGPGQGTEAF

v_gene: TRBV5-1
len: 13
CDR3aa: ASSLEGARNTEAF

v_gene: TRBV6-5
len: 11
CDR3aa: ASSYGRTYEQY

v_gene: TRBV30
len: 10
CDR3aa: AWAQGDYGYT

v_gene: TRBV5-6
len: 12
CDR3aa: ASSLERRTMGYT

v_gene: TRBV28
len: 12
CDR3aa: ASSSGTGIGKLF

v_gene: TRBV11-2
len: 13
CDR3aa: ASSEGTGIMQPQH

v_gene: TRBV27
len: 10
CDR3aa: ASSSSGRPQH

v_gene: TRBV7-3
len: 13
CDR3aa: ASSLTGGRNTEAF

v_gene: TRBV30
len: 14
CDR3aa: AWSLAGGLSTDTQY

v_gene: TRBV7-8
len: 15
CDR3aa: ASSLALTGGGDEKLF

v_gene: TRBV5-1
len: 11
CDR3aa: ASSLGQIYGYT

v_gene: TRBV6-5
len: 13
CDR3aa: ASSYSWSGDNEQF

v_gene: TRBV15
len: 13
CDR3aa: ATSRGPGVNQPQH

v_gene: TRBV30
len: 15
CDR3aa: VWSARATGGGSYEQY

v_gene: TRBV7-8
len: 9
CDR3aa: ASSPRVEQY

v_gene: TRBV7-2
len: 11
CDR3aa: ASSVTGEYEQF

v_gene: TRBV6-5
len: 11
CDR3aa: ASSDYKNTEAF

v_gene: TRBV18
len: 12
CDR3aa: ASSPGGYQETQY

v_gene: TRBV19
len: 11
CDR3aa: ASRQGAKNIQY

v_gene: TRBV6-1
len: 11
CDR3aa: ATQFPGSQPQH

v_gene: TRBV5-8
len: 12
CDR3aa: ASSPSGETGELF

v_gene: TRBV11-2
len: 14
CDR3aa: ASSSLGLETADTQY

v_gene: TRBV6-6
len: 9
CDR3aa: ASWDNYEQY

v_gene: TRBV5-1
len: 11
CDR3aa: ASSLALSNEQF

v_gene: TRBV5-8
len: 13
CDR3aa: ASSLGLTSNQPQH

v_gene: TRBV11-3
len: 13
CDR3aa: ASSLDQGSGTEAF

v_gene: TRBV6-5
len: 12
CDR3aa: ASSYGTENEKLF

v_gene: TRBV2
len: 11
CDR3aa: ASSLAGPYEQY

v_gene: TRBV9
len: 14
CDR3aa: ASSAWVAGGLNEQF

v_gene: TRBV25-1
len: 13
CDR3aa: ASSEPGTGGDGYT

v_gene: TRBV7-9
len: 8
CDR3aa: ASSPGTLH

v_gene: TRBV5-1
len: 13
CDR3aa: ASSLGQGVTGELF

v_gene: TRBV5-1
len: 12
CDR3aa: ASSLRTNNSPLH

v_gene: TRBV30
len: 12
CDR3aa: AWQTVSYNSPLH

v_gene: TRBV5-6
len: 12
CDR3aa: ASSLFRGGDEQF

v_gene: TRBV5-1
len: 11
CDR3aa: ASSLQGASEAF

v_gene: TRBV6-4
len: 12
CDR3aa: ASSDEAGFDTQY

v_gene: TRBV9
len: 12
CDR3aa: ASSTRGGPQPQH

v_gene: TRBV7-9
len: 10
CDR3aa: ASSSVNYGYT

v_gene: TRBV7-6
len: 12
CDR3aa: ASSPGQASYEQY

v_gene: TRBV7-2
len: 11
CDR3aa: ASSLAGSSGYT

v_gene: TRBV5-1
len: 11
CDR3aa: ASSLAGGREAF

v_gene: TRBV6-5
len: 11
CDR3aa: ASSYSRDTEAF